These 24 T cell receptor beta chains were all obtained from the same sample, sequenced in a study of T cell responses to AZD1222 COVID-19 vaccine. Some clones are missing from TCRdb's copy, which holds only in-frame ones; the method was immunoSEQ multiplex PCR. This table has 150,000 to 200,000 clones, roughly nine tenths appearing once. Material: peripheral blood, obtained on day 0 of AZD1222 vaccination. The receptors here all came from an adult in good health.

Remarks on this clone: The sample carries other DNA sequences with the same CDR3. This sequence joins TRBV18 and TRBJ1-1, with TRBD1 as a possible D gene (6 bases). The CDR3 spans 13 residues. CDR1 KGHSH and CDR2 LQKENI come from the germline V gene. The V end was cut by 6 bases, the J end by 4 bases, with 12 bases between. CDR3 region: CASSQGQGTEAFF. The CDR3 bases are TGTGCCAGCTCGCAGGGGCAGGGCACTGAAGCTTTCTTT.

V and J are TRBV9 and TRBJ2-1, with 7 bases aligning to TRBD2. In germline, CDR1 is SGDLS, CDR2 YYNGEE. V was pared by 4 bases and J by 7 bases, with 14 bases of the junction left unmatched. This CDR3 is built from 16 residues. CDR3 in amino acids: CASSLERASGKNEQFF. The CDR3 DNA sequence: TGTGCCAGCAGCCTCGAGAGGGCTAGCGGCAAAAATGAGCAGTTCTTC.

J is TRBJ1-5 and V is TRBV28; no clear D gene. Deletions cut 3 bases from V and 0 bases from J, with 3 bases between. Germline V CDR1 and CDR2: MDHEN, SYDVKM. This CDR3 has 13 residues. In DNA, the CDR3 is TGTGCCAGCAGTTTGGATAGCAATCAGCCCCAGCATTTT. This sequence encodes CASSLDSNQPQHF.

V is TRBV2 and J is TRBJ2-1; unclear D gene. Germline loops: CDR1 SNHLY, CDR2 FYNNEI. The CDR3 is 16 amino acids. V was clipped by 4 bases and J by 6 bases, with 19 bases between them. Here the CDR3 DNA reads TGTGCCAGCAGTGGGGCAGGTACCTCTTTCGGCAATGAGCAGTTCTTC. Protein: CASSGAGTSFGNEQFF.

This chain connects TRBV10-3 to TRBJ2-7; tentatively, D is TRBD1 or TRBD2 (5 bases each). The CDR3 runs 13 residues. Germline CDR1 ENHRY, CDR2 SYGVKD. V gave up 4 bases and J gave up 5 bases, with 12 bases separating them. The CDR3 nucleotides read TGTGCCATCAGTGGATCCGGGGCGGACGAGCAGTACTTC. Its protein product is CAISGSGADEQYF.

This rearrangement joins TRBV6-5 to TRBJ1-3, with 8 bases that match TRBD1. This CDR3 region has 15 residues. Germline V lookup: CDR1 MNHEY, CDR2 SVGAGI. After removal of 6 bases from V and 4 bases from J, the junction contained 8 bases not matched to a gene. CDR3 nucleotide sequence: TGTGCCAGCAGCGCGGACAGGGAGAAAGGAAACACCATATATTTT. The encoded protein is CASSADREKGNTIYF.

This clone has only one observation. This sequence joins TRBV28 and TRBJ2-7; 8 bases agree with TRBD1. The germline gives CDR1 MDHEN, CDR2 SYDVKM. CDR3 size: 14 residues. V lost 6 bases, J lost 6 bases, and 10 bases stayed unmatched. CDR3 DNA sequence: TGTGCCAGCAGAGCCCACAGGGGGTTTGGCGAGCAGTACTTC. Its translation: CASRAHRGFGEQYF.

The rearrangement joins TRBV6-6 to TRBJ1-1; TRBD1 might be the D (5 bases). The CDR3 runs 14 residues. Deletions cut 5 bases from V and 8 bases from J, with 18 bases between. Germline assignment: CDR1 MNHNY and CDR2 SVGAGI (reference sequence). This chain's CDR3 is CASSPRDSPVEAFF. CDR3 nucleotides: TGTGCCAGCAGTCCCCGGGACTCACCAGTAGAAGCTTTCTTT.

The genes are TRBV6-5 and TRBJ2-1; 13 nucleotides agree with TRBD2. Unmatched junction bases numbered 6, after V lost 6 bases and J lost 7 bases. Germline assignment: CDR1 MNHEY and CDR2 SVGAGI. The CDR3 loop spans 15 amino acids. This CDR3 is CASRSLAGGGNEQFF. CDR3 coding DNA: TGTGCCAGCAGGTCACTAGCGGGAGGGGGGAATGAGCAGTTCTTC.

This clone occurred once. The J gene is TRBJ2-6, the V gene TRBV6-5, with 10 bases identical to TRBD1. The V gene end was trimmed by 5 bases and the J gene end by 11 bases; junction bases not matched to a gene: 9. The CDR3 is 15 amino acids. CDR1 is MNHEY and CDR2 is SVGAGI in the germline V gene. The CDR3 here is CASSKRQGAPDVLTF. CDR3 sequence (DNA): TGTGCCAGCAGTAAACGACAGGGGGCACCCGACGTCCTGACTTTC.

The chain recombines TRBV29-1 with TRBJ2-3; no definite D call. Trimming took off 6 bases at V and 2 bases at J, with 9 bases between the two ends. The CDR3 consists of 12 residues. Per germline, CDR1 SQVTM and CDR2 ANQGSEA. The CDR3 here is CSVSEFTDTQYF. CDR3 sequence (DNA): TGCAGCGTCTCCGAGTTCACAGATACGCAGTATTTT.

The genes are TRBV3-1 (or the pseudogene TRBV3-2) and TRBJ1-4; possible D gene TRBD1, 5 bases. Trimming removed 3 bases at V and 8 bases at J, with 13 bases between. This CDR3 region has 14 residues. The V gene's germline CDR1 is LGHDT and CDR2 YNNKEL (reference sequence). CDR3 loop: CASSQGGISEKLFF. The CDR3 coding sequence is TGTGCCAGCAGCCAGGGGGGAATTAGCGAAAAACTGTTTTTT.

This clone has a handful of counts. This rearrangement joins TRBV27 to TRBJ2-7, with 11 nucleotides matching TRBD2. The junction had 13 bases not matched to a gene; V was cut back by 6 bases and J by 0 bases. The CDR3 extends over 18 amino acids. CDR1 and CDR2 from the germline V gene are MNHEY and SMNVEV (reference sequence). The CDR3 DNA follows: TGTGCCAGCAGCCACACGTCTACTAGCGGGGGAAGCTCCTACGAGCAGTACTTC. As protein: CASSHTSTSGGSSYEQYF.

This clone occurred a few times. V gene TRBV15 combines with J gene TRBJ1-2; D uncertain. CDR1 and CDR2 from the germline V gene are LNHNV and YYDKDF (reference sequence). Trimming pared 0 bases from V and 6 bases from J, leaving 14 bases between. The CDR3 consists of 15 residues. The DNA for the CDR3 is TGTGCCACCAGCAGAGATGGCGTGCGGGTAAATGGCTACACCTTC. Residues: CATSRDGVRVNGYTF.

The J gene is TRBJ2-7, the V gene TRBV28; a weak D match, TRBD1 (6 bases). The CDR3 sequence is 15 residues long. Trimming took off 2 bases at V and 0 bases at J, with 11 bases between the two ends. Germline CDR1 is MDHEN and CDR2 is SYDVKM. This CDR3 reads CASSLPGTNSYEQYF. The CDR3 bases are TGTGCCAGCAGTTTACCCGGGACAAACTCCTACGAGCAGTACTTC.

The chain has TRBV9 and TRBJ2-1, with 8 bases fitting TRBD2. The CDR3 covers 13 residues. The V segment lost 0 bases and the J segment 10 bases; nucleotides outside the gene matches: 3. Germline V gene data show CDR1 as SGDLS and CDR2 as YYNGEE. The CDR3 sequence: CASSVAGREEQFF. CDR3 coding DNA: TGTGCCAGCAGCGTAGCCGGGAGGGAGGAGCAGTTCTTC.

This clone appeared once. This chain links TRBV28 with TRBJ2-5; 10 bases fit TRBD2. Germline V gene sequence: CDR1 MDHEN, CDR2 SYDVKM. The CDR3 runs 16 residues. V was pared by 4 bases and J by 5 bases, with 10 bases of the junction left unmatched. The CDR3 sequence is CASSWSSGRPGETQYF. Written as DNA, the CDR3 is TGTGCCAGCAGTTGGAGTAGCGGGAGGCCCGGGGAGACCCAGTACTTC.

The V gene is TRBV5-1, the J gene TRBJ2-7; possibly TRBD2 for D (6 bases). The CDR3 has 15 amino acids. The V gene lost 2 bases and the J gene lost 2 bases, with 14 bases spanning the gap. Germline V gives CDR1 SGHRS, CDR2 YFSETQ. The CDR3 protein is CASSFQGRGTYEQYF. Here the CDR3 DNA reads TGCGCCAGCAGCTTCCAAGGACGGGGGACCTACGAGCAGTACTTC.

This clone was counted between two and nine times. The chain recombines TRBV7-9 with TRBJ1-4, with D tentatively TRBD1 (5 bases). Deletions cut 5 bases from V and 8 bases from J, with 15 bases between. The CDR3 spans 14 residues. Germline V gene sequence: CDR1 SEHNR, CDR2 FQNEAQ (reference sequence). In DNA form, the CDR3 reads TGTGCCAGCAGCGGCAGGGATGTCTACGAAAAACTGTTTTTT. Protein sequence: CASSGRDVYEKLFF.

With respect to this clone: Other DNA sequences from this sample encode an identical CDR3 as well. V gene TRBV5-1 combines with J gene TRBJ1-2; D possibly corresponds to TRBD1 (5 bases). The CDR3 consists of 13 residues. Germline values: CDR1 SGHRS, CDR2 YFSETQ. The ends were cut back, 3 bases at V and 4 bases at J, with 10 bases in the middle. The CDR3 bases are TGCGCCAGCAGCTCAGGGCAGGGCTATGGCTACACCTTC. Translation gives CASSSGQGYGYTF.

The CDR3 reads CASVPAFSQMIYGYTF. The CDR3 DNA reads as TGTGCCAGCGTCCCAGCCTTTTCACAGATGATTTATGGCTACACCTTC. The chain combines TRBV28 with TRBJ1-2; D gene uncertain. The germline V and J ends were trimmed by 8 bases and 5 bases, with 24 bases remaining between them. The V gene's germline CDR1 is MDHEN and CDR2 SYDVKM. CDR3 size: 16 residues.

This chain connects TRBV3-1 (or the pseudogene TRBV3-2) to TRBJ2-5, with 7 positions matching TRBD2. J lost 1 base, V lost 6 bases, and 11 bases had no gene match. Germline V gene lookup returns CDR1 LGHDT and CDR2 YNNKEL (reference sequence). There are 16 residues in the CDR3. The DNA of the CDR3 is TGTGCCAGCAGACAACGTTCAAGCGGGGTCCAAGAGACCCAGTACTTC. Translated: CASRQRSSGVQETQYF.

The rearrangement uses TRBV11-2 and TRBJ1-5; no definite D call. Germline CDR1 and CDR2: SGHAT and FQNNGV. The length of the CDR3 is 14 residues. V lost 4 bases and J 3 bases, leaving 10 bases between the germline ends. This CDR3 reads CASSSSTNNQPQHF. The CDR3 DNA reads as TGTGCCAGCAGCTCCTCGACAAACAATCAGCCCCAGCATTTT. Using reference TRBV11-2 and TRBJ1-5 for the parts outside the CDR3, the full variable domain is EAGVAQSPRYKIIEKRQSVAFWCNPISGHATLYWYQQILGQGPKLLIQFQNNGVVDDSQLPKDRFSAERLKGVDSTLKIQPAKLEDSAVYLCASSSSTNNQPQHFGDGTRLSIL.

The chain joins TRBV7-9 to TRBJ2-7, with D possibly matching TRBD2 (7 bases). The CDR3 covers 16 residues. Germline V CDR1 and CDR2: SEHNR, FQNEAQ (reference sequence). With 5 bases removed from V and 1 base from J, the gap between germline ends came to 18 bases. CDR3 region: CASSLGGGRTSYEQYF. CDR3 in DNA: TGTGCCAGCAGCCTTGGGGGGGGCAGGACATCCTACGAGCAGTACTTC.